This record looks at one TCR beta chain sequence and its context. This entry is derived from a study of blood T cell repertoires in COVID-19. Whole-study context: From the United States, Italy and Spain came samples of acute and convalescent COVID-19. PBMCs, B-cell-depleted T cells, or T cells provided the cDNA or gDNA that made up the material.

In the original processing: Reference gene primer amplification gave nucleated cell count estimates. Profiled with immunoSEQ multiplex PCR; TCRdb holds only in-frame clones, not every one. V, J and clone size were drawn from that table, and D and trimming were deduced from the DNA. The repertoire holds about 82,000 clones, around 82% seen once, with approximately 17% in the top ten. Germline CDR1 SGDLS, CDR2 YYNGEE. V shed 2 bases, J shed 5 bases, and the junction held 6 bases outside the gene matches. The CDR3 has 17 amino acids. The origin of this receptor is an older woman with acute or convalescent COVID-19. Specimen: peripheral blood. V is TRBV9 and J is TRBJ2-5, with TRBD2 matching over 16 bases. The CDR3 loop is CASSVGTSGGAVETQYF. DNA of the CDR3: TGTGCCAGCAGCGTCGGGACTAGCGGGGGGGCAGTTGAGACCCAGTACTTC.